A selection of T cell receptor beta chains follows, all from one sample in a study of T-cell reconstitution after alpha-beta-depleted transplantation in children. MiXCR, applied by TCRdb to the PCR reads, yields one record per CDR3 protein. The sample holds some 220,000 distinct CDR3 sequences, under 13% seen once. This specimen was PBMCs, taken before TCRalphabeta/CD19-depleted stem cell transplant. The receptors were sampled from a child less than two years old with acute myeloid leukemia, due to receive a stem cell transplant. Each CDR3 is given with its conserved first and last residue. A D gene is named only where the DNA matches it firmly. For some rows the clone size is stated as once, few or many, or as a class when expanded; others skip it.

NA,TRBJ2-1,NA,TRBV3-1,CASSRAEEQFF,TGTGCCAGCAGCCGAGCCGAAGAGCAGTTCTTC
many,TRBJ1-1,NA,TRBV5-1,CASSLAGGTYTEAFF,TGCGCCAGCAGCTTGGCTGGGGGGACCTACACTGAAGCTTTCTTT
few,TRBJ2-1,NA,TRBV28,CASREGGFYNEQFF,TGTGCCAGCAGGGAAGGGGGATTCTACAATGAGCAGTTCTTC
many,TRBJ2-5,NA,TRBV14,CASSQGSLGETQYF,TGTGCCAGCAGCCAAGGAAGCCTCGGGGAGACCCAGTACTTC
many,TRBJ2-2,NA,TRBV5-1,CASSLFNTGELFF,TGCGCCAGCAGCTTGTTTAACACCGGGGAGCTGTTTTTT
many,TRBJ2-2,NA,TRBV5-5,CASSYPGRSTTGELFF,TGTGCCAGCAGCTATCCGGGACGGTCGACCACAGGGGAGCTGTTTTTT
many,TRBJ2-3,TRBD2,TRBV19,CASSPRGLAGSITDTQYF,TGTGCCAGTAGCCCCCGGGGACTAGCGGGAAGCATCACAGATACGCAGTATTTT
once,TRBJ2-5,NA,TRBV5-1,CASSLGSTGGQETQYF,TGCGCCAGCAGCTTGGGGTCGACAGGAGGTCAAGAGACCCAGTACTTC
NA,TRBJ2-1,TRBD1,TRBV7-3,CASSPMLGQSYNEQFF,TGTGCCAGCAGCCCAATGTTGGGACAGTCCTACAATGAGCAGTTCTTC
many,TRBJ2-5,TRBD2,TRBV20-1,CSATGTSGPLDQETQYF,TGCAGTGCTACCGGGACTAGCGGGCCCTTAGACCAAGAGACCCAGTACTTC
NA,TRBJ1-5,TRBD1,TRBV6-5,CASRYRGSNQPQHF,TGTGCCAGCAGGTACAGGGGTAGCAATCAGCCCCAGCATTTT
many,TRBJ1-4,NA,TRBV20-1,CSASLQNEKLFF,TGCAGTGCTAGTTTACAGAATGAAAAACTGTTTTTT
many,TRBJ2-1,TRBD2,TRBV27,CASSFLGGRGISSYNEQFF,TGTGCCAGCAGTTTCCTTGGCGGGAGGGGTATCAGCTCCTACAATGAGCAGTTCTTC
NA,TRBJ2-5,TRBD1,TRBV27,CASSLSGQGPETQYF,TGTGCCAGCAGTTTATCGGGACAGGGGCCAGAGACCCAGTACTTC
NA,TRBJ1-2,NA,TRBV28,CAAGTNYGYTF,TGTGCGGCGGGGACGAACTATGGCTACACCTTC
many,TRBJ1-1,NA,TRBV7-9,CASSEQGNTEAFF,TGTGCCAGCAGCGAACAGGGGAACACTGAAGCTTTCTTT
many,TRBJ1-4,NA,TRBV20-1,CSARDQGQGRNEKLFF,TGCAGTGCTAGAGATCAAGGGCAGGGACGTAATGAAAAACTGTTTTTT
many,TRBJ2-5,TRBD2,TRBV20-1,CSAVREGLAATQYF,TGCAGTGCTGTAAGGGAGGGACTAGCGGCAACCCAGTACTTC
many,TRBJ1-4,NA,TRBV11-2,CASSRWSREKLFF,TGTGCCAGCAGCCGCTGGAGCCGCGAAAAACTGTTTTTT
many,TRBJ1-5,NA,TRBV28,CASSPNPNQPQHF,TGTGCCAGCAGCCCTAATCCCAATCAGCCCCAGCATTTT
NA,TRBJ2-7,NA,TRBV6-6,CASTPPDSYEQYF,TGTGCCAGCACTCCCCCGGACTCCTACGAGCAGTACTTC
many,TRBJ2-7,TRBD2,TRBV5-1,CASSPGLAGGYEQYF,TGCGCCAGCAGCCCCGGACTAGCGGGAGGCTACGAGCAGTACTTC
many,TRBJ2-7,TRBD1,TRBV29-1,CSATGTGVYEQYF,TGCAGCGCTACCGGGACAGGGGTGTACGAGCAGTACTTC
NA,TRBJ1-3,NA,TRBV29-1,CSVQAWGASGNTIYF,TGCAGCGTTCAGGCTTGGGGCGCCTCTGGAAACACCATATATTTT
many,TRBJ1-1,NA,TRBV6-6,CASSPGHSGETEAFF,TGTGCCAGCAGTCCTGGCCACTCCGGGGAAACTGAAGCTTTCTTT
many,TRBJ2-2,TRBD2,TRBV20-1,CSARPSGSLNTGELFF,TGCAGTGCTAGACCTAGCGGGAGTCTTAACACCGGGGAGCTGTTTTTT
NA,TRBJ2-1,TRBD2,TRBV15,CATSRAPSGRAANEQFF,TGTGCCACCAGCAGAGCCCCTAGCGGGAGGGCCGCCAATGAGCAGTTCTTC
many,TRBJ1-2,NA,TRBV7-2,CASSLANYGYTF,TGTGCCAGCAGTTTAGCTAACTATGGCTACACCTTC
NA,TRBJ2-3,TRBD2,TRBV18,CASSPRRSGRTDTQYF,TGTGCCAGCTCACCGCGCCGTAGCGGGAGAACAGATACGCAGTATTTT
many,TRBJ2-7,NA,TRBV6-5,CASSYSPGRRTYEQYF,TGTGCCAGCAGTTACTCACCGGGACGGAGGACCTACGAGCAGTACTTC
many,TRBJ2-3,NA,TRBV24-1,CATSDLGRGTQYF,TGTGCCACCAGTGATTTAGGCAGGGGAACGCAGTATTTT
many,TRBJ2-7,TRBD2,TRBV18,CASSGPTSGYEQYF,TGTGCCAGCTCCGGGCCGACTAGCGGCTACGAGCAGTACTTC
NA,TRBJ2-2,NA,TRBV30,CACTEGVGTTTGELFF,TGTGCCTGCACGGAAGGCGTGGGAACTACCACCGGGGAGCTGTTTTTT
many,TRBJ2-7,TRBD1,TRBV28,CASSSPLDRVSRSEQYF,TGTGCCAGCAGTTCCCCCCTAGACAGGGTAAGCCGCAGCGAGCAGTACTTC
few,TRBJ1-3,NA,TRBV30,CAWRQTGSGNTIYF,TGTGCCTGGAGACAAACAGGGTCTGGAAACACCATATATTTT
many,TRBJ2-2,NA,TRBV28,CASSFRVTTGELFF,TGTGCCAGCAGTTTTAGAGTGACCACCGGGGAGCTGTTTTTT
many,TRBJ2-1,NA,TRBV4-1,CASSQVRLLVYNEQFF,TGCGCCAGCAGCCAAGTTCGTCTCCTAGTCTACAATGAGCAGTTCTTC
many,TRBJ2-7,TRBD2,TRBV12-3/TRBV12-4,CASNLLIAGGIYEQYF,TGTGCCAGCAATCTACTCATAGCGGGAGGGATCTACGAGCAGTACTTC
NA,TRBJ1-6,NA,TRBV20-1,CGYYPVGATYNSPLHF,TGCGGATACTACCCAGTGGGGGCTACCTATAATTCACCCCTCCACTTT
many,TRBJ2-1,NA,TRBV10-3,CAISEGGSYNEQFF,TGTGCCATCAGTGAGGGCGGCTCCTACAATGAGCAGTTCTTC
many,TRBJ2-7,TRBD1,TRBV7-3,CASSLKQGATYEQYF,TGTGCCAGCAGCTTAAAACAGGGGGCTACCTACGAGCAGTACTTC
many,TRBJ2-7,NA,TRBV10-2,CASRVRGGGYEQYF,TGCGCCAGCAGGGTCAGGGGAGGAGGCTACGAGCAGTACTTC